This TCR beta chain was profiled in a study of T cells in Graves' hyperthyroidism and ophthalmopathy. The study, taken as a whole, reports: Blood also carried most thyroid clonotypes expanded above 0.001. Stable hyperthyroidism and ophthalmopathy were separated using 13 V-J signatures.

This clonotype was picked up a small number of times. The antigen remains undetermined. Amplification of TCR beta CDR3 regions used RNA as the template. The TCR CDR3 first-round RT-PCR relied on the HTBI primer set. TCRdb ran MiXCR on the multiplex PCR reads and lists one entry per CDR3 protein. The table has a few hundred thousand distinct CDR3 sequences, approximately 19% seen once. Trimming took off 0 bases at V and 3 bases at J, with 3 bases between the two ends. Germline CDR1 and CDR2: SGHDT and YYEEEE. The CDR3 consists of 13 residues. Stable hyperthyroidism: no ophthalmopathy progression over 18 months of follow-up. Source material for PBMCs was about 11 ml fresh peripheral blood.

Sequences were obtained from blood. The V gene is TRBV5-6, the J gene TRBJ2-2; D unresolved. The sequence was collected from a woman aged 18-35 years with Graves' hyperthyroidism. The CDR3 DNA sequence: TGTGCCAGCAGCTTGGACTACACCGGGGAGCTGTTTTTT. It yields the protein CASSLDYTGELFF.